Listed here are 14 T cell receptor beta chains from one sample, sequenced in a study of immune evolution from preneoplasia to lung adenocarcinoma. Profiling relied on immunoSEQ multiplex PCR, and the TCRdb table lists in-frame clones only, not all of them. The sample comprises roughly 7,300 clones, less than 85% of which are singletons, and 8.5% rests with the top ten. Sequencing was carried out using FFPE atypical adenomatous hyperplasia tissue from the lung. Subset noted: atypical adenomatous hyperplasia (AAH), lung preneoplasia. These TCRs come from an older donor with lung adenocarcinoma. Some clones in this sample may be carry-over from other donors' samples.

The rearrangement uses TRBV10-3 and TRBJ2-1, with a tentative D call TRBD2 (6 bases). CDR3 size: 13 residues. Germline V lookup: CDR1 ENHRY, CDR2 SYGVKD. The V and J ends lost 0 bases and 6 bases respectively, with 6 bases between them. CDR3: CAISESGGNEQFF. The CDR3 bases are TGTGCCATCAGTGAGTCGGGGGGCAATGAGCAGTTCTTC.

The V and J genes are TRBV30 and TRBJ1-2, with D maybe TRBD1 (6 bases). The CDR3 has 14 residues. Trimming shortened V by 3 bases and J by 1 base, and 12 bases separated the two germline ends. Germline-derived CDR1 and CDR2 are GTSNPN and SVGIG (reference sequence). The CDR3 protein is CAWSRGRGNYGYTF. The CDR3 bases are TGTGCCTGGAGCCGGGGGCGAGGTAACTATGGCTACACCTTC.

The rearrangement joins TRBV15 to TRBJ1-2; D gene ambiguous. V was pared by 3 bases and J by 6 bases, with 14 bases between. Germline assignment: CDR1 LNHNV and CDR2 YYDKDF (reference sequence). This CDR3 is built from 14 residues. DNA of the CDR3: TGTGCCACCAGCAGGGGCGGGGTCGTTGATGGCTACACCTTC. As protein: CATSRGGVVDGYTF.

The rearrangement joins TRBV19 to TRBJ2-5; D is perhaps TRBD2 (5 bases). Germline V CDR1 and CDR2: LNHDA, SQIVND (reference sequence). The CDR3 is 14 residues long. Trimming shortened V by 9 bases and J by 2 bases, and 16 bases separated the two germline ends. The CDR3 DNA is TGTGCCAGCAGCCGCCGGGATATGCAAGAGACCCAGTACTTC. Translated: CASSRRDMQETQYF.

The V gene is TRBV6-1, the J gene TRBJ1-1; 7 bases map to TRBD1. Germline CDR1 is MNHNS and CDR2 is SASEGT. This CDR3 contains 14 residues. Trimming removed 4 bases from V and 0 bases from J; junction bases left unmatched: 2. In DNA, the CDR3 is TGTGCCAGCAGTGGAACAGGGGTGAACACTGAAGCTTTCTTT. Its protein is CASSGTGVNTEAFF.

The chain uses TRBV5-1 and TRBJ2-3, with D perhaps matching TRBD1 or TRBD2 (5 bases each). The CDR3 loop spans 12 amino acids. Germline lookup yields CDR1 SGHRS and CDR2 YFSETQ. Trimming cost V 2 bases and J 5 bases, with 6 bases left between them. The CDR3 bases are TGCGCCAGCAGCTTTGGGGGAGATACGCAGTATTTT. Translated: CASSFGGDTQYF.

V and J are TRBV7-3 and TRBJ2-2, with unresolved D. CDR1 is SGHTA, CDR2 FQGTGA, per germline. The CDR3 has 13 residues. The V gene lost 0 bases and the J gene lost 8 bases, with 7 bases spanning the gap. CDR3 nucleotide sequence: TGTGCCAGCAGCTTAACTGCCTTAGGGGAGCTGTTTTTT. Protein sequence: CASSLTALGELFF.

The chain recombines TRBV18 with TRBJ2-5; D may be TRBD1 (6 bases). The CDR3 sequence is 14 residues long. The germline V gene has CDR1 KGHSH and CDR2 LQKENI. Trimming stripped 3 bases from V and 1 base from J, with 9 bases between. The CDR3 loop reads CASSPGTTQETQYF. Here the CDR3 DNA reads TGTGCCAGCTCACCCGGGACAACCCAAGAGACCCAGTACTTC.

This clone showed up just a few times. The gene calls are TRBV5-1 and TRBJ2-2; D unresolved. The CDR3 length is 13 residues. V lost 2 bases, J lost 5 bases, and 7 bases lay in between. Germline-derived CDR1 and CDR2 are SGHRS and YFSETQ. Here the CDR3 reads CASSLLTTGELFF. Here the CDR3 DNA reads TGCGCCAGCAGCTTACTGACTACCGGGGAGCTGTTTTTT.

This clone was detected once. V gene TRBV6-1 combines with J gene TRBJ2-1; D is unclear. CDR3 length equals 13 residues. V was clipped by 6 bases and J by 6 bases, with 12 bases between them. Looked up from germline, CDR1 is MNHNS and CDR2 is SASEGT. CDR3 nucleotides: TGTGCCAGCAGGGAAAGACTGGTCAATGAGCAGTTCTTC. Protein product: CASRERLVNEQFF.

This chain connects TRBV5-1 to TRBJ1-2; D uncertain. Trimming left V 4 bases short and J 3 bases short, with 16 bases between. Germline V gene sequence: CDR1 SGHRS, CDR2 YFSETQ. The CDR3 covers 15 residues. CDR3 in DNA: TGCGCCAGCAGCCAAAGCTCGGAATCCCACTATGGCTACACCTTC. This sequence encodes CASSQSSESHYGYTF.

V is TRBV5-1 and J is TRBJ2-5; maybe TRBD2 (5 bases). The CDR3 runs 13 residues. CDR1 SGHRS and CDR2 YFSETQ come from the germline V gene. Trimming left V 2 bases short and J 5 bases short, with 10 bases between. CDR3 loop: CASSFGVGETQYF. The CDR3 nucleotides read TGCGCCAGCAGCTTCGGGGTCGGGGAGACCCAGTACTTC. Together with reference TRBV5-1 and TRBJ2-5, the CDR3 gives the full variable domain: KAGVTQTPRYLIKTRGQQVTLSCSPISGHRSVSWYQQTPGQGLQFLFEYFSETQRNKGNFPGRFSGRQFSNSRSEMNVSTLELGDSALYLCASSFGVGETQYFGPGTRLLVL.

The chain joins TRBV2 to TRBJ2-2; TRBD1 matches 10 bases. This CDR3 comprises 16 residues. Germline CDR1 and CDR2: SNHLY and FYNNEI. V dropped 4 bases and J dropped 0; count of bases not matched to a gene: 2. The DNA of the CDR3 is TGTGCCAGCAGTGTGACAGGGGGCGCGAACACCGGGGAGCTGTTTTTT. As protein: CASSVTGGANTGELFF. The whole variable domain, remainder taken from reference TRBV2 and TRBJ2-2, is EPEVTQTPSHQVTQMGQEVILRCVPISNHLYFYWYRQILGQKVEFLVSFYNNEISEKSEIFDDQFSVERPDGSNFTLKIRSTKLEDSAMYFCASSVTGGANTGELFFGEGSRLTVL.

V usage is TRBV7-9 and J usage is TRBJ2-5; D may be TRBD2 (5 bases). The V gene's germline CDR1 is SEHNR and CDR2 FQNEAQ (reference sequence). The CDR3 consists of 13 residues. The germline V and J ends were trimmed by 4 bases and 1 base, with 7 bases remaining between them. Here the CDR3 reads CASSSGSQETQYF. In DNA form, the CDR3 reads TGTGCCAGCAGCTCGGGAAGCCAAGAGACCCAGTACTTC.